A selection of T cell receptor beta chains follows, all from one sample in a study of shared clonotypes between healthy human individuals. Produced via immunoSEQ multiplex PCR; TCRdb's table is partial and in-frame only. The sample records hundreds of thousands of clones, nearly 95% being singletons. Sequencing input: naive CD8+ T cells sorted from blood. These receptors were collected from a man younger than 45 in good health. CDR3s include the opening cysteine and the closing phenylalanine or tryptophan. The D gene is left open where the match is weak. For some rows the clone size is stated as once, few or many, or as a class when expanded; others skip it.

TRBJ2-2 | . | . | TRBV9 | CASSVARRGTGELFF | TGTGCCAGCAGCGTAGCTAGAAGGGGCACCGGGGAGCTGTTTTTT
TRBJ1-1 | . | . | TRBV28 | CASAITGLEAFF | TGTGCCAGCGCCATTACAGGGCTTGAAGCTTTCTTT
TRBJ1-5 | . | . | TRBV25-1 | CASSDSSQGSNQPQHF | TGTGCCAGCAGCGACTCATCGCAGGGAAGCAATCAGCCCCAGCATTTT
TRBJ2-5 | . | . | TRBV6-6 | CASSDSQETQYF | TGTGCCAGCAGCGACAGCCAAGAGACCCAGTACTTC
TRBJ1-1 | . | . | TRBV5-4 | CASSYENTEAFF | TGTGCCAGCAGCTATGAGAACACTGAAGCTTTCTTT
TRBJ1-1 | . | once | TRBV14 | CASSQEKNTEAFF | TGTGCCAGCAGCCAAGAAAAGAACACTGAAGCTTTCTTT
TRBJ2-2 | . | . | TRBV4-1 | CASSQEYASMNTGELFF | TGCGCCAGCAGCCAAGAATACGCGTCCATGAACACCGGGGAGCTGTTTTTT
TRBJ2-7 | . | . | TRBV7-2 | CASSLGLGTYEQYF | TGTGCCAGCAGCTTAGGTCTCGGAACCTACGAGCAGTACTTC
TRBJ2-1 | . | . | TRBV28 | CASSSGTASYNEQFF | TGTGCCAGCAGTTCCGGGACTGCCTCCTACAATGAGCAGTTCTTC
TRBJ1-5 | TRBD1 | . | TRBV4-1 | CASSQPDRGLQPQHF | TGCGCCAGCAGCCAACCTGACAGGGGGCTGCAGCCCCAGCATTTT
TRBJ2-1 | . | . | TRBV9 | CASSVVSEGGQFF | TGTGCCAGCAGCGTAGTATCTGAGGGAGGGCAGTTCTTC
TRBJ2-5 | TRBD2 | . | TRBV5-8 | CASSPGLAGEETQYF | TGTGCCAGCAGCCCCGGACTAGCGGGCGAAGAGACCCAGTACTTC
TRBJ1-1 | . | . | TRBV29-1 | CSVRGTEAFF | TGCAGCGTTAGGGGGACTGAAGCTTTCTTT
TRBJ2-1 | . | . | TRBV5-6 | CASSLAGVGYNEQFF | TGTGCCAGCAGCTTGGCAGGGGTGGGCTACAATGAGCAGTTCTTC
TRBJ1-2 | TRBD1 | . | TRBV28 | CASSGYRGLYGYTF | TGTGCCAGCTCCGGCTACAGGGGCCTCTATGGCTACACCTTC
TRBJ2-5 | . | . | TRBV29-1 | CSVAGPLGETQYF | TGCAGCGTTGCAGGCCCTCTAGGGGAGACCCAGTACTTC
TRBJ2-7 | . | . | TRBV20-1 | CSAQQGNEQYF | TGCAGTGCACAACAGGGAAACGAGCAGTACTTC
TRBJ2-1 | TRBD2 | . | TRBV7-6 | CASSLGTSVRFDNEQFF | TGTGCCAGCAGCTTAGGAACTAGCGTGAGGTTCGACAATGAGCAGTTCTTC
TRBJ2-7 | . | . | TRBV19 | CASGLTGVPYEQYF | TGTGCCAGTGGCTTAACCGGAGTTCCCTACGAGCAGTACTTC
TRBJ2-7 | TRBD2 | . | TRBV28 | CASSFSTSGLTYEQYF | TGTGCCAGCAGTTTCTCTACTAGCGGACTAACCTACGAGCAGTACTTC
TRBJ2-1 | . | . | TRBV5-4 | CASTPYGSEQFF | TGTGCCAGCACCCCGTATGGCTCCGAGCAGTTCTTC
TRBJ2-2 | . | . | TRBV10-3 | CATKTPVARKTGELFF | TGTGCCACGAAAACGCCCGTGGCGCGGAAAACCGGGGAGCTGTTTTTT
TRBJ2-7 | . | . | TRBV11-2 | CASSFDREVVYEQYF | TGTGCCAGCAGCTTTGACAGGGAGGTTGTCTACGAGCAGTACTTC
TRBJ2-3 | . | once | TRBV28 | CASSLGTLGTDTQYF | TGTGCCAGCAGTTTAGGGACTCTAGGCACAGATACGCAGTATTTT
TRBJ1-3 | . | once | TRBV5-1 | CASSPTVSGNTIYF | TGCGCCAGCAGCCCCACCGTCTCTGGAAACACCATATATTTT
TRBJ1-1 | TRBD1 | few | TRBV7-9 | CASSTGGTEAFF | TGTGCCAGCAGCACAGGGGGCACTGAAGCTTTCTTT
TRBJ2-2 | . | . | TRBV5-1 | CASSLSTSYTGELFF | TGCGCCAGCAGCTTGAGTACGAGTTACACCGGGGAGCTGTTTTTT
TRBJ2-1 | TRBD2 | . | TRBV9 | CASSGFLAENGHPNEQFF | TGTGCCAGCAGCGGATTTCTAGCGGAAAACGGTCATCCAAATGAGCAGTTCTTC
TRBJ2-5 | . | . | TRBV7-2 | CASSLGTIETQYF | TGTGCCAGCAGCCTCGGGACGATCGAGACCCAGTACTTC
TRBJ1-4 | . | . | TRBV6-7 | CASSRVRKLCRVVGRDEKLFF | TGTGCCAGCAGTAGAGTACGTAAACTATGTCGCGTCGTGGGGAGGGATGAAAAACTGTTTTTT
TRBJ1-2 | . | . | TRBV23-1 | CASSQCSFSGSNYGYTF | TGCGCCAGCAGTCAATGTTCTTTCTCGGGAAGTAACTATGGCTACACCTTC
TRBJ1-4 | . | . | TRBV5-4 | CASSLWGDEKLFF | TGTGCCAGCAGCTTGTGGGGGGATGAAAAACTGTTTTTT
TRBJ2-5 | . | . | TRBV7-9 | CASSLVPQAETQYF | TGTGCCAGCAGCTTAGTTCCCCAGGCAGAGACCCAGTACTTC
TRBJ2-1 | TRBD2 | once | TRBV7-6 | CASSPRVGLAGTDEQFF | TGTGCCAGCAGCCCCCGCGTAGGGCTAGCGGGAACCGATGAGCAGTTCTTC
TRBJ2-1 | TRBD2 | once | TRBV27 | CASSLLTSGRVYNEQFF | TGTGCCAGCAGTTTGTTGACTAGCGGGAGGGTCTACAATGAGCAGTTCTTC
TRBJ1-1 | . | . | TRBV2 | CASTRYSENTEAFF | TGTGCCAGCACCCGTTACTCGGAGAACACTGAAGCTTTCTTT
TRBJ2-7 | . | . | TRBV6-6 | CASSMRSTYEQYF | TGTGCCAGCAGTATGCGGTCCACCTACGAGCAGTACTTC
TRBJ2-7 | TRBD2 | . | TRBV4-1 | CASSLGGSSYEQYF | TGCGCCAGCAGCCTCGGGGGGAGTTCCTACGAGCAGTACTTC
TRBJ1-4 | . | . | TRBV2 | CASLGDTRGEKLFF | TGTGCCAGCCTTGGAGACACTCGGGGTGAAAAACTGTTTTTT
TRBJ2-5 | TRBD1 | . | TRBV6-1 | CASSEVGDRGPRSETQYF | TGTGCCAGCAGTGAAGTAGGGGACAGGGGACCCAGGTCGGAGACCCAGTACTTC
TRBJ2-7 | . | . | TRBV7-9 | CASGGLAASYEQYF | TGTGCCAGCGGGGGCCTAGCGGCCTCCTACGAGCAGTACTTC